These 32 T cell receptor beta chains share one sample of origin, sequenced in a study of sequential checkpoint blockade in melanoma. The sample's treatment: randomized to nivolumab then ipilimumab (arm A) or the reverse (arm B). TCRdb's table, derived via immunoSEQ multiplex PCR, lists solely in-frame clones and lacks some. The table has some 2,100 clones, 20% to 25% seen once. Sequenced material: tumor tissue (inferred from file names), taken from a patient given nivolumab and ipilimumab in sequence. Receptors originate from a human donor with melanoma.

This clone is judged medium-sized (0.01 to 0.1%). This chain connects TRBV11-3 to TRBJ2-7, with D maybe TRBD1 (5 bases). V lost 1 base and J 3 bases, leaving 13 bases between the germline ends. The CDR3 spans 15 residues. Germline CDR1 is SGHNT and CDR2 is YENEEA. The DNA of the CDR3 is TGTGCCAGCAGCTTAGGCCAGGGTCGTAGCTACGAGCAGTACTTC. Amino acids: CASSLGQGRSYEQYF.

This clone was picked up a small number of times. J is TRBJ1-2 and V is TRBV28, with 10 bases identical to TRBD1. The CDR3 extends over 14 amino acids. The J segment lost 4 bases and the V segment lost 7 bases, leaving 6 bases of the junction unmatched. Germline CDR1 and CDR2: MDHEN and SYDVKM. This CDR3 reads CASNDRGLSYGYTF. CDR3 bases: TGTGCCAGCAATGACAGGGGGCTGAGCTATGGCTACACCTTC.

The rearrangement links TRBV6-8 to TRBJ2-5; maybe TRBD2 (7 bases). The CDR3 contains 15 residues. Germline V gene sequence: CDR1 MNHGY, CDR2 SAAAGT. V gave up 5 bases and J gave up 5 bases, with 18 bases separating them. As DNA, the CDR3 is TGTGCCAGCAGTGGGGCTGGGGGGGGCGCGGAGACCCAGTACTTC. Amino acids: CASSGAGGGAETQYF.

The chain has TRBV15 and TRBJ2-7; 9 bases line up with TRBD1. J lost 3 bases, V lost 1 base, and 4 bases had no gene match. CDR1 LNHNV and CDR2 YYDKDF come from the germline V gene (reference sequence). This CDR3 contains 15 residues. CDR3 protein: CATSRGTGAGYEQYF. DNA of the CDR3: TGTGCCACCAGCAGAGGGACAGGGGCAGGCTACGAGCAGTACTTC.

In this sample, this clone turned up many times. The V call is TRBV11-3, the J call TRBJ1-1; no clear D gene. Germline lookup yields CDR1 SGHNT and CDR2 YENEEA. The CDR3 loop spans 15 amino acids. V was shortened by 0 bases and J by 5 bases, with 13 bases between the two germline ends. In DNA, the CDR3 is TGTGCCAGCAGCTTAGATCTGGGATCAGGTACTGAAGCTTTCTTT. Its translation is CASSLDLGSGTEAFF. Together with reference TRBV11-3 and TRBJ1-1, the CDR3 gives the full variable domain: EAGVVQSPRYKIIEKKQPVAFWCNPISGHNTLYWYLQNLGQGPELLIRYENEEAVDDSQLPKDRFSAERLKGVDSTLKIQPAELGDSAVYLCASSLDLGSGTEAFFGQGTRLTVV.

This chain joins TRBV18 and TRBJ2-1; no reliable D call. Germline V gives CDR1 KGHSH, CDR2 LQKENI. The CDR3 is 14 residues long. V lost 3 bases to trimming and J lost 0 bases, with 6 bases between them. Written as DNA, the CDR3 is TGTGCCAGCTCACCCATCGACTCCTACAATGAGCAGTTCTTC. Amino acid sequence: CASSPIDSYNEQFF.

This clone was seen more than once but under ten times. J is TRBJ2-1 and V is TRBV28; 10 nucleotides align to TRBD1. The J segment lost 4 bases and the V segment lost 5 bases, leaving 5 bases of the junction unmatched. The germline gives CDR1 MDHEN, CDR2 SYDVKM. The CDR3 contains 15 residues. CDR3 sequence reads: CASSHDRGPYNEQFF. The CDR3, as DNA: TGTGCCAGCAGTCACGACAGGGGGCCTTACAATGAGCAGTTCTTC.

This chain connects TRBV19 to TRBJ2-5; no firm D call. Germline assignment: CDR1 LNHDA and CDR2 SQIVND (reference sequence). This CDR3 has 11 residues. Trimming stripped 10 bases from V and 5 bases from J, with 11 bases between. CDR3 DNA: TGTGCCACCGCGGACCGGGAGACCCAGTACTTC. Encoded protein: CATADRETQYF.

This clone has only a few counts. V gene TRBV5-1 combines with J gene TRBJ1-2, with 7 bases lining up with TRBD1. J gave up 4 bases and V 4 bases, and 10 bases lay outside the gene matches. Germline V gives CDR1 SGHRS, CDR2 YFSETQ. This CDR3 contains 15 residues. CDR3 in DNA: TGCGCCAGCAGCACCGGACAGGTCGCGGGCTATGGCTACACCTTC. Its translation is CASSTGQVAGYGYTF.

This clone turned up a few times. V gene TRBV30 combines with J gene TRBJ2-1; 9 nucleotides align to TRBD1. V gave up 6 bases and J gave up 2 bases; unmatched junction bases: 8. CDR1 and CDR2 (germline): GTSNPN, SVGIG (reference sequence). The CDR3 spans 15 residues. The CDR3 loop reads CACQPRDRAYNEQFF. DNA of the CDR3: TGTGCCTGCCAACCCCGGGACAGGGCCTACAATGAGCAGTTCTTC. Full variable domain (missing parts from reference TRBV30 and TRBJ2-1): SQTIHQWPATLVQPVGSPLSLECTVEGTSNPNLYWYRQAAGRGLQLLFYSVGIGQISSEVPQNLSASRPQDRQFILSSKKLLLSDSGFYLCACQPRDRAYNEQFFGPGTRLTVL.

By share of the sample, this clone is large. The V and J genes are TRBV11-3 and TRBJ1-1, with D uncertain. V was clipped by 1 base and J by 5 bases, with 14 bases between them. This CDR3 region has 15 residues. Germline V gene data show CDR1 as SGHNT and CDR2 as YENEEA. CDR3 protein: CASSLGRVIRTEAFF. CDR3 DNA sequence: TGTGCCAGCAGCTTAGGGAGGGTGATTAGGACTGAAGCTTTCTTT.

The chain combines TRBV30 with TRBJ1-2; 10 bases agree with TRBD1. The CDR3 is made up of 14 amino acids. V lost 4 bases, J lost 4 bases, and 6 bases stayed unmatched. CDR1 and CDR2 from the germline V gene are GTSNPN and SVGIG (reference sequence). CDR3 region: CAWTRDRGSYGYTF. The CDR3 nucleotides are TGTGCCTGGACACGGGACAGGGGAAGCTATGGCTACACCTTC.

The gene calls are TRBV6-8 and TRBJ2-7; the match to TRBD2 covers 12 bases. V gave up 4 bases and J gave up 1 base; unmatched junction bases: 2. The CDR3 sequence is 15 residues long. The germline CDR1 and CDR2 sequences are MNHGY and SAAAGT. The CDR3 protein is CASSSTSGGSYEQYF. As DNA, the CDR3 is TGTGCCAGCAGTTCGACTAGCGGGGGTTCCTACGAGCAGTACTTC.

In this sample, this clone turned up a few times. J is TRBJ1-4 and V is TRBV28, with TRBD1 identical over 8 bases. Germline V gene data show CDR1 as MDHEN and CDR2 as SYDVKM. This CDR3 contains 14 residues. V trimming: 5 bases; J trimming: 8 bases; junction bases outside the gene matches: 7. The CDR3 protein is CASSLPTGAEKLFF. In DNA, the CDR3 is TGTGCCAGCAGTCTACCGACAGGGGCGGAAAAACTGTTTTTT.

The CDR3 sequence: CACTRLRGYTF. DNA for the CDR3: TGTGCCTGTACTCGTCTGCGCGGCTACACCTTC. The chain has TRBV30 and TRBJ1-2; the D is unclear. The germline CDR1 and CDR2 sequences are GTSNPN and SVGIG (reference sequence). V shed 6 bases and J shed 8 bases, with 13 bases lying between them. This CDR3 is built from 11 residues.

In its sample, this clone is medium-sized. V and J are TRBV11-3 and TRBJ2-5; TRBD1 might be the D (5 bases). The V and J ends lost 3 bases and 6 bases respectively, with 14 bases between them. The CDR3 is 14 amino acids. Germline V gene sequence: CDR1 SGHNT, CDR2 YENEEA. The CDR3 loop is CASSLSAGRKTQYF. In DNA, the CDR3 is TGTGCCAGCAGCTTGTCCGCAGGGCGTAAGACCCAGTACTTC. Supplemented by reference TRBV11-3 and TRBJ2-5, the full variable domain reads EAGVVQSPRYKIIEKKQPVAFWCNPISGHNTLYWYLQNLGQGPELLIRYENEEAVDDSQLPKDRFSAERLKGVDSTLKIQPAELGDSAVYLCASSLSAGRKTQYFGPGTRLLVL.

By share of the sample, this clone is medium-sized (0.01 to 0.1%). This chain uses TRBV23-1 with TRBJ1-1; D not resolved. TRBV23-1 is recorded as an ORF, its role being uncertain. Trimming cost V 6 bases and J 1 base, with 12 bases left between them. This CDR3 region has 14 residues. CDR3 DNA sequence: TGCGCCAGCAGCCAAGAAGGAGGGAACACTGAAGCTTTCTTT. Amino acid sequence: CASSQEGGNTEAFF.

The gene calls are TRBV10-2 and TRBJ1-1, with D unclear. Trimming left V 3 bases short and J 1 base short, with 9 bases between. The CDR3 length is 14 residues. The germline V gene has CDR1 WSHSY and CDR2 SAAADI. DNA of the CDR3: TGCGCCAGCAGTGATTCGTCAGGGAACACTGAAGCTTTCTTT. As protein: CASSDSSGNTEAFF.

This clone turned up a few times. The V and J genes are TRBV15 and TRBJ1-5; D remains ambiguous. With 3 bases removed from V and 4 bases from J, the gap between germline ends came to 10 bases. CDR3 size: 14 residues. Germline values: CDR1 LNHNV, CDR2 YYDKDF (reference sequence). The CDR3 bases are TGTGCCACCAGCAGCGGCCGGGAAAATCAGCCCCAGCATTTT. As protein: CATSSGRENQPQHF.

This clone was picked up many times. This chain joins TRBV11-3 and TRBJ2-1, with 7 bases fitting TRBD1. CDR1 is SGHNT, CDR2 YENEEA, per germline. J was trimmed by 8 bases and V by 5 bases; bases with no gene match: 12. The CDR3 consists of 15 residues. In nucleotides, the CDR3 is TGTGCCAGCAGCCGATCCCGCCAAGGGGGCTATGAGCAGTTCTTC. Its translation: CASSRSRQGGYEQFF.

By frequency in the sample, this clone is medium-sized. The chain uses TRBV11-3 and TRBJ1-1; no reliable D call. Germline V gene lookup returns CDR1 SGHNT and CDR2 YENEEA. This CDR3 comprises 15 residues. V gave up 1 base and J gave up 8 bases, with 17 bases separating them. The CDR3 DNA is TGTGCCAGCAGCTTAGGTATCCGGGGTTTTTCCGAAGCTTTCTTT. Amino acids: CASSLGIRGFSEAFF.

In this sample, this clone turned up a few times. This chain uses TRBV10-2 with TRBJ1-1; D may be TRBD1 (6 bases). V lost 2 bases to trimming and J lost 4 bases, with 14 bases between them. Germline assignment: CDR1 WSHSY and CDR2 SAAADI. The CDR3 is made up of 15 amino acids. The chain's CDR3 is CASSEEGGGTTEAFF. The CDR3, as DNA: TGCGCCAGCAGTGAGGAGGGGGGAGGGACCACTGAAGCTTTCTTT.

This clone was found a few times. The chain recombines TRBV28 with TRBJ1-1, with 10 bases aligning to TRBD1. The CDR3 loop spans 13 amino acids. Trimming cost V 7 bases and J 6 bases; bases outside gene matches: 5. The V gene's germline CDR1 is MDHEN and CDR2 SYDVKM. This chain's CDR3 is CASIRTGGAEAFF. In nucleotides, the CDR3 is TGTGCCAGCATTAGGACAGGGGGAGCTGAAGCTTTCTTT.

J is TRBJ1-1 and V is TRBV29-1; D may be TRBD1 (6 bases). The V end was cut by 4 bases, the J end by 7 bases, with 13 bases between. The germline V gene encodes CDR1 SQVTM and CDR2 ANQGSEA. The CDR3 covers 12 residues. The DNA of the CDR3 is TGCAGCGTTGTTATGGGGGCTGATGAAGCTTTCTTT. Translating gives CSVVMGADEAFF.

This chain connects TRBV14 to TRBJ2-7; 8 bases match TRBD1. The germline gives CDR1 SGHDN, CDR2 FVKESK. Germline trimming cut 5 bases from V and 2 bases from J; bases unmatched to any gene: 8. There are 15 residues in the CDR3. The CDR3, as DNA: TGTGCCAGCAGCGAGACAGGGGCCGCCCCCTACGAGCAGTACTTC. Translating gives CASSETGAAPYEQYF. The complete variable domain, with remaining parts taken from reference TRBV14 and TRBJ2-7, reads EAGVTQFPSHSVIEKGQTVTLRCDPISGHDNLYWYRRVMGKEIKFLLHFVKESKQDESGMPNNRFLAERTGGTYSTLKVQPAELEDSGVYFCASSETGAAPYEQYFGPGTRLTVT.

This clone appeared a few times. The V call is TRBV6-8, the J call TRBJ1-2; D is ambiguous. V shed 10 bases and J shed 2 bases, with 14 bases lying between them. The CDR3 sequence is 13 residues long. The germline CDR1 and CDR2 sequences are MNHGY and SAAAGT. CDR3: CATGSGGNYGYTF. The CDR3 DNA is TGTGCCACCGGGTCGGGAGGGAACTATGGCTACACCTTC.

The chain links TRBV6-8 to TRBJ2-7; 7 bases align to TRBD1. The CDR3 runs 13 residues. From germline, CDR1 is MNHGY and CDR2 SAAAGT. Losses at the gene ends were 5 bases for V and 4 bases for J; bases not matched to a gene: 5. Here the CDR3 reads CASSPGQLYEQYF. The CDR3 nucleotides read TGTGCCAGCAGTCCGGGACAGTTATACGAGCAGTACTTC.

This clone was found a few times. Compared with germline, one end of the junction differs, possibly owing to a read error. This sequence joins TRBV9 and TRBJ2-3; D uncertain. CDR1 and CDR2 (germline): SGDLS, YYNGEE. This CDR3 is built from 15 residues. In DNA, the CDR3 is TGTGCCAGCAGCCCCCGTTCTGAGCAATGGGATACGCAACGTTTT. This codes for CASSPRSEQWDTQRF.

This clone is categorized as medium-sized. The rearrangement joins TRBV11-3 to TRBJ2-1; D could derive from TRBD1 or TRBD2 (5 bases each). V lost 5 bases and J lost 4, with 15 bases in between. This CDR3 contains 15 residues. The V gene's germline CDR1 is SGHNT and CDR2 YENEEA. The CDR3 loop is CASSQGEGSYNEQFF. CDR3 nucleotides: TGTGCCAGCAGCCAAGGCGAGGGGTCGTACAATGAGCAGTTCTTC.

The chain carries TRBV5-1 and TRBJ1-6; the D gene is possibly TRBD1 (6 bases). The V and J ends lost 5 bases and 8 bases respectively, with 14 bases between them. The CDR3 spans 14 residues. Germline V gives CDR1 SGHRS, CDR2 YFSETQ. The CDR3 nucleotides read TGCGCCAGCAGACTACAGGGCTCCGATTCACCCCTCCACTTT. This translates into CASRLQGSDSPLHF.

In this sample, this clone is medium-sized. The CDR3 loop reads CASSDLGQGAETQYF. The CDR3 bases are TGTGCCAGCAGCGACCTAGGACAGGGGGCTGAGACCCAGTACTTC. This chain links TRBV9 with TRBJ2-5, with 11 bases identical to TRBD1. Germline CDR1 is SGDLS and CDR2 is YYNGEE. With 3 bases clipped from V and 5 bases from J, the junction kept 6 bases outside the gene matches. The CDR3 is 15 residues long.

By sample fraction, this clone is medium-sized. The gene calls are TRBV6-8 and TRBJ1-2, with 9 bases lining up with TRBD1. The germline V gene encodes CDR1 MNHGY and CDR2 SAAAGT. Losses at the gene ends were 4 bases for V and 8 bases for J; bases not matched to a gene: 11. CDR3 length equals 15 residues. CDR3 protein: CASSFGTGRFEGYTF. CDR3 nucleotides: TGTGCCAGCAGTTTTGGGACAGGGAGATTTGAAGGCTACACCTTC.